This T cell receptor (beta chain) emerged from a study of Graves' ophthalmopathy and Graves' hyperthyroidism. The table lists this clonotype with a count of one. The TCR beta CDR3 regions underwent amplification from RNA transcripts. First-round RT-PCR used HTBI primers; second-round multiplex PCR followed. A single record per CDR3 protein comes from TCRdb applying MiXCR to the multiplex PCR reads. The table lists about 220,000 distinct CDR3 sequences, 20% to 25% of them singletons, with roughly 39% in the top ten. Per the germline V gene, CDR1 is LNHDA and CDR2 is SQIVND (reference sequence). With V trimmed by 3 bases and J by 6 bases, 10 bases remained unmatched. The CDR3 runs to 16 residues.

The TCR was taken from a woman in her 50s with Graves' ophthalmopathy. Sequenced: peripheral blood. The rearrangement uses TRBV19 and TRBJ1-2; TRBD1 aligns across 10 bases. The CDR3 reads CASSIAGTGAGDGYTF. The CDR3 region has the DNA TGTGCCAGTAGTATTGCCGGGACAGGGGCGGGTGATGGCTACACCTTC.